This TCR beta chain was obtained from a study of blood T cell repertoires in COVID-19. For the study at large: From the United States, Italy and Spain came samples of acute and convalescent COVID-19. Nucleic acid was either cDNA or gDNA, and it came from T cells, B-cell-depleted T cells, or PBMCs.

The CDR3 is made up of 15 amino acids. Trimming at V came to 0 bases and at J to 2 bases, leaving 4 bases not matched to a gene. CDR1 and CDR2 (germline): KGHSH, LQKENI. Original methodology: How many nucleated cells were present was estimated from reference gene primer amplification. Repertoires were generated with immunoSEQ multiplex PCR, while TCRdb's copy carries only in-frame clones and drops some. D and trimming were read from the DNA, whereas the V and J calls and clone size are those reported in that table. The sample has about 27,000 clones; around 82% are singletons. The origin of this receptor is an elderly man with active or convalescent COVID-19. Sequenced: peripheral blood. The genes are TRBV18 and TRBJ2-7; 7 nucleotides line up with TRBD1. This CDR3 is CASSPPAGGTYEQYF. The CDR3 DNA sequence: TGTGCCAGCTCACCACCCGCAGGGGGTACCTACGAGCAGTACTTC.